These T cell receptor beta chains were read from a single sample in a study of OX40 agonist ivuxolimab in advanced cancers. TCRdb keeps only in-frame clones here, not all; method: immunoSEQ multiplex PCR. This table holds about 58,000 clones, 79% found once. This material consisted of CD4+ or CD8+ T cells sorted from blood, taken in a trial of the OX40 agonist ivuxolimab. The receptor set was obtained from an adult with an advanced solid tumor such as melanoma, head and neck, liver or kidney cancer. The CDR3 runs from the conserved cysteine through the conserved F or W. Fields, in order: J gene, V gene, clone size, CDR3 length, D gene, CDR3 DNA, CDR3 protein. D genes are given only for firm matches. Part of the rows lack a size; the others show once, few, many or a class for expanded clones.

TRBJ2-6,TRBV6-1,-,13,TRBD1,TGTGCCAGCAGGAGACAGGGAACCAACGTCCTGACTTTC,CASRRQGTNVLTF
TRBJ2-7,TRBV28,-,15,TRBD1,TGTGCCAGCATCTCATTAGGGACAGGGGGACACGAGCAGTACTTC,CASISLGTGGHEQYF
TRBJ1-6,TRBV5-1,medium-sized,15,-,TGCGCCAGCAGCTTGGAGGGGGGCGATAATTCACCCCTCCACTTT,CASSLEGGDNSPLHF
TRBJ1-1,TRBV5-1,-,17,TRBD1,TGCGCCAGCAGCTTTGGGGGACAGGGGGTGCAGGGCACTGAAGCTTTCTTT,CASSFGGQGVQGTEAFF
TRBJ2-7,TRBV4-1,-,15,-,TGCGCCAGCAGCCAAGTGGGACGGAGCTCCTACGAGCAGTACTTC,CASSQVGRSSYEQYF
TRBJ2-1,TRBV28,-,15,TRBD1,TGTGCCAGCAGTCCGCCGGGACAGGGATACAATGAGCAGTTCTTC,CASSPPGQGYNEQFF
TRBJ2-5,TRBV7-9,-,15,-,TGTGCCAGCAGCTCCGGAACAACAGGGTCCGAGACCCAGTACTTC,CASSSGTTGSETQYF
TRBJ1-1,TRBV7-3,-,13,-,TGTGCCAGCAGCTTAAACCCCGACACTGAAGCTTTCTTT,CASSLNPDTEAFF
TRBJ2-2,TRBV4-2,-,16,-,TGTGCCAGCAGCCAAGTAATTGGAGGATACACCGGGGAGCTGTTTTTT,CASSQVIGGYTGELFF
TRBJ1-1,TRBV19,-,14,-,TGTGCCACCACCCAAGGGGCCATGAACACTGAAGCTTTCTTT,CATTQGAMNTEAFF
TRBJ1-1,TRBV11-2,-,11,-,TGTGCCAGCAGCTTAGTGGGGCCTGCTTTCTTT,CASSLVGPAFF
TRBJ2-1,TRBV27,-,16,-,TGTGCCAGCAGTCCGGCGACGTCTAGTTATCGCAATGAGCAGTTCTTC,CASSPATSSYRNEQFF
TRBJ1-3,TRBV11-3,-,14,-,TGTGCCAGCAGCTTAGATAGTATTGGAAACACCATATATTTT,CASSLDSIGNTIYF
TRBJ2-3,TRBV9,-,13,-,TGTGCCAGCAGCGCTAGCGGCACAGATACGCAGTATTTT,CASSASGTDTQYF
TRBJ1-2,TRBV9,-,15,-,TGTGCCAGCAGCTCCCGGGGGGTTCAAAACTATGGCTACACCTTC,CASSSRGVQNYGYTF
TRBJ2-3,TRBV27,-,16,-,TGTGCCAGCAGTTTATCGGGGGGCAGCAGAACAGATACGCAGTATTTT,CASSLSGGSRTDTQYF
TRBJ2-3,TRBV28,once,14,-,TGTGCCAGCAGTTCCGGACAGAGCACAGATACGCAGTATTTT,CASSSGQSTDTQYF
TRBJ2-1,TRBV30,-,14,-,TGTGCCTGGAGACCTAGAGTGGGCTACAATGAGCAGTTCTTC,CAWRPRVGYNEQFF
TRBJ1-2,TRBV5-1,once,16,TRBD1,TGCGCCAGCAGCTTTACCCCCCCGGACAGGGCGGGCGGCTACACCTTC,CASSFTPPDRAGGYTF
TRBJ2-7,TRBV19,-,14,TRBD1,TGTGCCAGTACCAAGAGACAGGGCCCCTACGAGCAGTACTTC,CASTKRQGPYEQYF
TRBJ1-5,TRBV6-1,once,15,-,TGTGCCAGCAGTGAAATGGGGCGCGAGGATCAGCCCCAGCATTTT,CASSEMGREDQPQHF
TRBJ2-7,TRBV5-6,-,17,-,TGTGCCAGCAGCTTGGCCGAGACAGTTGGCCGCCGGAGCGAGCAGTACTTC,CASSLAETVGRRSEQYF
TRBJ1-4,TRBV29-1,-,13,TRBD1,TGCAGCGTACCCAGGGGGACTAATGAAAAACTGTTTTTT,CSVPRGTNEKLFF
TRBJ1-6,TRBV6-6,-,13,-,TGTGCCAGCAGTTCCTCCTATAATTCACCCCTCCACTTT,CASSSSYNSPLHF
TRBJ2-1,TRBV7-7,-,13,-,TGTGCTAGCAGCTTAGGACCCTACAATGAGCAGTTCTTC,CASSLGPYNEQFF
TRBJ1-5,TRBV6-5,once,12,-,TGTGCCAGCGGAAGGGTGGATCAGCCCCAGCATTTT,CASGRVDQPQHF
TRBJ2-7,TRBV2,-,15,-,TGTGCCAGCAGTGCTGGGCGGGACGTTTACTACGAGCAGTACTTC,CASSAGRDVYYEQYF
TRBJ2-7,TRBV19,few,15,TRBD2,TGTGCCAGTAGTCTCTCCGGGACTAGCGTCTACGAGCAGTACTTC,CASSLSGTSVYEQYF
TRBJ1-2,TRBV2,-,14,-,TGTGCCAGCAGCCGAGGTTCGTCGGCCTATGGCTACACCTTC,CASSRGSSAYGYTF
TRBJ2-7,TRBV19,-,15,-,TGTGCCAGTAGTATAGACTCGGGGCGAGCCTACGAGCAGTACTTC,CASSIDSGRAYEQYF
TRBJ2-7,TRBV30,-,13,-,TGTGCCTGGACTAGGAGTGGATTTTACGAGCAGTACTTC,CAWTRSGFYEQYF
TRBJ2-7,TRBV7-9,-,15,TRBD1,TGTGCCAGCAGCTTAGAGGGACAGGGGGTTTACGAGCAGTACTTC,CASSLEGQGVYEQYF
TRBJ2-7,TRBV28,once,12,TRBD2,TGTGCCAGCCGGGACTATACCTACGAGCAGTACTTC,CASRDYTYEQYF
TRBJ2-1,TRBV27,-,15,-,TGTGCCAGCAGTTTAACGAGAAGCTCCTACAATGAGCAGTTCTTC,CASSLTRSSYNEQFF
TRBJ1-1,TRBV30,few,13,-,TGTGCCTGGAGTCGGGAATTAGACACTGAAGCTTTCTTT,CAWSRELDTEAFF
TRBJ1-1,TRBV6-5,once,13,-,TGTGCCAGCAGTCTGATTTCCGGCACTGAAGCTTTCTTT,CASSLISGTEAFF
TRBJ2-3,TRBV6-6,once,12,-,TGTGCCAGCAGTGACGAGACAGATACGCAGTATTTT,CASSDETDTQYF
TRBJ2-1,TRBV5-4,-,15,-,TGTGCCAGCAGCTTGGGACCGGGCTCCTACAATGAGCAGTTCTTC,CASSLGPGSYNEQFF
TRBJ1-1,TRBV27,-,16,TRBD1,TGTGCCAGCAGTTTAAATTTTGGGACAGGGGAGACTGAAGCTTTCTTT,CASSLNFGTGETEAFF
TRBJ1-2,TRBV28,-,14,-,TGTGCCAGCAGTTTATATTCGGATAACTATGGCTACACCTTC,CASSLYSDNYGYTF
TRBJ2-2,TRBV7-9,-,14,-,TGTGCCAGCAGCGCCCGAGTACAGGCCGGGGAGCTGTTTTTT,CASSARVQAGELFF
TRBJ2-3,TRBV19,few,14,-,TGTGCCAGTAGTCTGATTAGCCGGCCAGATACGCAGTATTTT,CASSLISRPDTQYF
TRBJ2-7,TRBV5-6,-,11,-,TGTGCCAGCAGCTTGTACCACGAGCAGTACTTC,CASSLYHEQYF
TRBJ2-7,TRBV15,-,16,TRBD2,TGTGCCACCAGCAGAGATGCCTCTAGCGGGAGCTACGAGCAGTACTTC,CATSRDASSGSYEQYF
TRBJ1-2,TRBV10-3,-,15,-,TGTGCCATCAGTGAACCGGTTGGGGGATCCTATGGCTACACCTTC,CAISEPVGGSYGYTF
TRBJ1-6,TRBV6-1,-,15,-,TGTGCCACCTCTGGACAGTTCAACTATAATTCACCCCTCCACTTT,CATSGQFNYNSPLHF
TRBJ2-7,TRBV4-2,-,17,TRBD1,TGTGCCAGCAGCCAAGCCGCAACAGGGGATGGAACCTACGAGCAGTACTTC,CASSQAATGDGTYEQYF
TRBJ2-7,TRBV11-2,-,13,-,TGTGCCAGCAGCTTGGCGGGCTCCTACGAGCAGTACTTC,CASSLAGSYEQYF
TRBJ2-3,TRBV28,-,16,TRBD1,TGTGCCAGCAGTACCTCCGGGACAGCCAGCACAGATACGCAGTATTTT,CASSTSGTASTDTQYF
TRBJ1-4,TRBV28,-,14,-,TGTGCCAGCAGTTCGGGGTCAACTAATGAAAAACTGTTTTTT,CASSSGSTNEKLFF
TRBJ1-2,TRBV27,-,14,-,TGTGCCAGCAGTTTATCGACGAAGAACTATGGCTACACCTTC,CASSLSTKNYGYTF
TRBJ1-1,TRBV5-6,few,14,TRBD1,TGTGCCAGCAGCTATAGGCAGGGGGCGACTGAAGCTTTCTTT,CASSYRQGATEAFF
TRBJ2-5,TRBV5-1,-,19,TRBD2,TGCGCCGGCAGCTCGCAGACCGGGACTAGCGGGGGAGCCCGGGGGACCCAGTACTTC,CAGSSQTGTSGGARGTQYF